The clone carrying this TCR beta chain was detected once. Individuals aged about 18 to 100 years were recruited from roughly 22 US areas. Participant reports of clinical history set cohort assignment. The recovered donors of Cohort 3 showed two negative PCRs, clearance, or symptom resolution. These data belong to a study of blood T cell repertoires in COVID-19. On the study more broadly: PBMCs, B-cell-depleted T cells, or T cells provided the cDNA or gDNA that made up the material.

The CDR3 has 15 amino acids. The trim removed 3 bases at V and 10 bases at J, leaving 11 bases unmatched. Germline V gives CDR1 MNHEY, CDR2 SMNVEV (reference sequence). Here immunoSEQ multiplex PCR was the method, and the copy in TCRdb shows in-frame clones only, minus some. The sample has 150,000 to 200,000 clones; 88% are singletons. The chain joins TRBV27 to TRBJ1-2; 10 positions match TRBD1. This receptor was obtained from a woman aged 45-65 years who had recovered from COVID-19. Sequenced input: PBMCs or T cells enriched from blood (not recorded which). The CDR3 DNA reads as TGTGCCAGCAGTTTTCTAGGGACAGGGGATGAGGACTACACCTTC. Protein sequence: CASSFLGTGDEDYTF.